This T cell receptor (beta chain) emerged from a study of blood T cells in healthy people across ages. This CDR3 comprises 16 residues. Germline assignment: CDR1 SGHTA and CDR2 FQGNSA. The trim removed 4 bases at V and 9 bases at J, leaving 17 bases unmatched. Points on this clonotype: Its specificity is unknown.

Notes on the study in general: Correlation between TCR beta diversity and naive T cell percentage was strong.

Through a sample-barcoded 5' primer and a J-beta primer mix, a second PCR was run for about 6 to 11 cycles. Every cDNA molecule bore a tag from a template-switch adaptor containing 12 random nucleotides. Each sample yielded at least 3 million CDR3-containing paired-end reads. TCRdb reprocessed the 5' RACE reads with MiXCR, giving one entry per CDR3 protein. Of about 780,000 distinct CDR3 sequences listed, about 47% are singletons. The rearrangement uses TRBV7-2 and TRBJ2-5; TRBD1 agrees at 7 bases. The TCR comes from a man older than 75 in good health. Sequenced input: blood. The CDR3 DNA follows: TGTGCCAGCAGCTCGAGAATGACAGGGATGCAGGTGGCCCAGTACTTC. This sequence encodes CASSSRMTGMQVAQYF.